This entry concerns a single T cell receptor (beta chain). Its antigen is unknown. Study conclusions and caveats: Tumor memory CD4+ T cell TCR gene usage clustered with blood and lymph node memory CD4+ cells and lymph node naive CD4+ cells. Tumor Tregs overlapped most with tumor, then blood, naive CD4+ cells.

Semi-nested PCR with Nested Universal Primer A followed constant-region reverse priming of full-length variable regions. TCRdb redid the calling of the 5' RACE reads with MiXCR, one entry per CDR3 protein. Of 40,000 to 55,000 distinct CDR3 sequences listed, about a fifth are singletons. The sorted Tregs were CD4+CD25+CD127-/low cells. Specimen: Tregs sorted from a lymph node. This receptor was identified in a female donor with breast cancer.

The chain's CDR3 is CASSHRQGPYNEQFF. CDR3 nucleotides: TGTGCCAGCAGCCACCGACAGGGCCCCTACAATGAGCAGTTCTTC. V and J are TRBV11-3 and TRBJ2-1; 7 bases fit TRBD1. The CDR3 is 15 amino acids. CDR1 and CDR2 from the germline V gene are SGHNT and YENEEA. V dropped 5 bases and J dropped 2; count of bases not matched to a gene: 6.